This T cell receptor (beta chain) was identified during a study of early T cells in non-severe SARS-CoV-2 infection. Details on this clonotype: The target antigen is unknown.

Germline assignment: CDR1 LNHDA and CDR2 SQIVND (reference sequence). The CDR3 has 15 amino acids. With 4 bases removed from V and 5 bases from J, the gap between germline ends came to 15 bases. MiXCR, run by TCRdb on the 5' RACE reads, gives a single entry per CDR3 protein. The data show about 83,000 distinct CDR3 sequences, roughly 15% seen once. Study-level results: Using VDJdb, the matching emphasized anti-spike CD8 responses while missing private and CD4 specificities.

Sequencing was carried out using whole blood. This sequence was found in an adult who was a healthcare worker with PCR-confirmed SARS-CoV-2 infection or an uninfected control (not recorded which). The chain carries TRBV19 and TRBJ1-5; D ambiguous. The CDR3 is CASSTDTLGYQPQHF. The CDR3 DNA reads TGTGCCAGTAGTACCGACACCCTGGGTTATCAGCCCCAGCATTTT.